A selection of T cell receptor beta chains follows, all from one sample in a study of T cell responses to AZD1222 COVID-19 vaccine. TCRdb's copy holds only in-frame clones and misses some; the assay was immunoSEQ multiplex PCR. The repertoire holds roughly 81,000 clones, with 80% to 90% as singletons. The material sequenced was peripheral blood, taken on day 0 of AZD1222 vaccination. The source is an adult in good health. Each CDR3 is given with its conserved first and last residue. The D gene is left open where the match is weak. Clone size, where shown, is once, few, many, or a class for clones that have expanded.

v_call: TRBV28
clone_size: -
d_call: TRBD1
j_call: TRBJ2-7
cdr3_aa: CASSTPGGTAYEQYF

v_call: TRBV9
clone_size: -
d_call: TRBD2
j_call: TRBJ2-7
cdr3_aa: CASSVQDSGNYEQYF

v_call: TRBV28
clone_size: -
d_call: TRBD1
j_call: TRBJ1-5
cdr3_aa: CASSFDRGVGQPQHF

v_call: TRBV5-4
clone_size: -
d_call: TRBD2
j_call: TRBJ2-3
cdr3_aa: CASSSAGVGTDTQYF

v_call: TRBV29-1
clone_size: -
d_call: -
j_call: TRBJ2-2
cdr3_aa: CSVGWGSGELFF

v_call: TRBV28
clone_size: -
d_call: TRBD1
j_call: TRBJ2-1
cdr3_aa: CASSLRGLGVGEQFF

v_call: TRBV28
clone_size: -
d_call: TRBD1
j_call: TRBJ2-7
cdr3_aa: CASTPGQAYEQYF

v_call: TRBV5-1
clone_size: -
d_call: -
j_call: TRBJ2-5
cdr3_aa: CASSLAIRRSVGETQYF

v_call: TRBV5-4
clone_size: -
d_call: -
j_call: TRBJ2-7
cdr3_aa: CASSLKQGSVDEQYF

v_call: TRBV19
clone_size: -
d_call: -
j_call: TRBJ2-1
cdr3_aa: CASSIEGRDRGNEQFF

v_call: TRBV11-2
clone_size: -
d_call: -
j_call: TRBJ2-7
cdr3_aa: CASSLVPRSYEQYF

v_call: TRBV10-3
clone_size: -
d_call: -
j_call: TRBJ2-5
cdr3_aa: CAISKGGREQETQYF

v_call: TRBV7-2
clone_size: -
d_call: TRBD1
j_call: TRBJ2-7
cdr3_aa: CASRGQVSYEQYF

v_call: TRBV15
clone_size: once
d_call: -
j_call: TRBJ2-7
cdr3_aa: CATSRDPGPSYEQYF

v_call: TRBV7-2
clone_size: -
d_call: TRBD2
j_call: TRBJ2-3
cdr3_aa: CAAGVAGDTQYF

v_call: TRBV30
clone_size: -
d_call: -
j_call: TRBJ1-5
cdr3_aa: CAWSVSADQPQHF